These T cell receptor beta chains were read from a single sample in a study of spatial heterogeneity in lung cancer. Each CDR3 protein is one row after TCRdb ran MiXCR on the 5' RACE reads. This sample has about 3,700 distinct CDR3 sequences, with approximately 7% found just once. Sequences were derived from normal lung tissue next to the tumor, sampled at surgery. Every receptor here comes from a male donor with early-stage non-small cell lung cancer. CDR3s include the opening cysteine and the closing phenylalanine or tryptophan. The order of the fields is V gene, CDR3 length, J gene, D gene, clone size, CDR3 DNA, CDR3 protein. The D gene is left open where the match is weak. The size of a clone is reported for some rows only, either as once, few or many, or as a class for expanded clones.

v_gene: TRBV6-4
len: 14
j_gene: TRBJ2-3
d_gene: -
abundance: many
CDR3nt: TGTGCCAGCAGCCCCGGGACTAGCACAGATACGCAGTATTTT
CDR3aa: CASSPGTSTDTQYF

v_gene: TRBV6-6
len: 14
j_gene: TRBJ1-5
d_gene: -
abundance: medium-sized
CDR3nt: TGTGCCAGCAGTTACTCGGGGGGGCTTCAGCCCCAGCATTTT
CDR3aa: CASSYSGGLQPQHF

v_gene: TRBV19
len: 14
j_gene: TRBJ1-2
d_gene: -
abundance: medium-sized
CDR3nt: TGTGCCAGTAGTTTGTGGGGCCAACCGGATGGCTACACCTTC
CDR3aa: CASSLWGQPDGYTF

v_gene: TRBV12-3/TRBV12-4
len: 10
j_gene: TRBJ2-5
d_gene: TRBD2
abundance: medium-sized
CDR3nt: TGTGCCAGCAGGGGGACTAGATTGAACTTC
CDR3aa: CASRGTRLNF

v_gene: TRBV12-3/TRBV12-4
len: 12
j_gene: TRBJ2-5
d_gene: -
abundance: -
CDR3nt: TGTGCCAGCAGTTGGGACATAGAGACCCAGTACTTC
CDR3aa: CASSWDIETQYF

v_gene: TRBV20-1
len: 16
j_gene: TRBJ2-1
d_gene: TRBD2
abundance: medium-sized
CDR3nt: TGCAGTGCTAGAGATCAGGGAGGGCTGGTAGTGAATGAGCAGTTCTTC
CDR3aa: CSARDQGGLVVNEQFF

v_gene: TRBV2
len: 16
j_gene: TRBJ2-4
d_gene: -
abundance: medium-sized
CDR3nt: TGTGCCAGCAGTCCCCGGCCTGGATTAGCCAAAAACATTCAGTACTTC
CDR3aa: CASSPRPGLAKNIQYF

v_gene: TRBV15
len: 22
j_gene: TRBJ2-2
d_gene: TRBD1
abundance: medium-sized
CDR3nt: TGTGCCACCAGCAGAGAGCGGACAGGGCGGTTAACCCCAACCTCGAACACCGGGGAGCTGTTTTTT
CDR3aa: CATSRERTGRLTPTSNTGELFF

v_gene: TRBV29-1
len: 12
j_gene: TRBJ2-2
d_gene: -
abundance: many
CDR3nt: TGCAGCGTTGCCCCCGGGAGCGGGGAGCTGTTTTTT
CDR3aa: CSVAPGSGELFF

v_gene: TRBV27
len: 17
j_gene: TRBJ2-3
d_gene: TRBD2
abundance: many
CDR3nt: TGTGCCAGCAGTTTCTTGCCTAGCGGGGGAGGGGCAGATACGCAGTATTTT
CDR3aa: CASSFLPSGGGADTQYF

v_gene: TRBV2
len: 13
j_gene: TRBJ1-4
d_gene: -
abundance: many
CDR3nt: TGTGCCAGCAGTTTGGAGTCTCTTGGAAAACTGTTTTTT
CDR3aa: CASSLESLGKLFF

v_gene: TRBV4-2
len: 15
j_gene: TRBJ2-2
d_gene: -
abundance: -
CDR3nt: TGTGCCAGCAGCCAAGATTTTCGACGAACCGGGGAGCTGTTTTTT
CDR3aa: CASSQDFRRTGELFF

v_gene: TRBV2
len: 17
j_gene: TRBJ1-5
d_gene: TRBD1
abundance: medium-sized
CDR3nt: TGTGCCAGCACTCCGGGACAGTCGACCTATAGCAATCAGCCCCAGCATTTT
CDR3aa: CASTPGQSTYSNQPQHF

v_gene: TRBV7-9
len: 11
j_gene: TRBJ2-2
d_gene: -
abundance: many
CDR3nt: TGTGCCAGCACGTATGGCGGGGAGCTGTTTTTT
CDR3aa: CASTYGGELFF

v_gene: TRBV5-1
len: 14
j_gene: TRBJ2-5
d_gene: TRBD2
abundance: medium-sized
CDR3nt: TGCGCCAGCAGCTTGGCGGGGGGACAAGAGACCCAGTACTTC
CDR3aa: CASSLAGGQETQYF

v_gene: TRBV7-2
len: 17
j_gene: TRBJ2-1
d_gene: TRBD2
abundance: many
CDR3nt: TGTGCCAGCAGCTTACTAGCGGGAGGGGGTTCCTACAATGAGCAGTTCTTC
CDR3aa: CASSLLAGGGSYNEQFF

v_gene: TRBV4-2
len: 17
j_gene: TRBJ2-1
d_gene: TRBD2
abundance: many
CDR3nt: TGTGCCAGCAGCCAAGAGGAGGTAGCGGGGTACTACAATGAGCAGTTCTTC
CDR3aa: CASSQEEVAGYYNEQFF

v_gene: TRBV29-1
len: 15
j_gene: TRBJ2-2
d_gene: -
abundance: medium-sized
CDR3nt: TGCAGCGCCACTAAGGGCCGGACGAACACCGGGGAGCTGTTTTTT
CDR3aa: CSATKGRTNTGELFF

v_gene: TRBV7-9
len: 16
j_gene: TRBJ2-3
d_gene: TRBD2
abundance: many
CDR3nt: TGTGCCAGCAGCCTTAGCGGGAGGTCCCCCACAGATACGCAGTATTTT
CDR3aa: CASSLSGRSPTDTQYF

v_gene: TRBV6-6
len: 12
j_gene: TRBJ1-2
d_gene: -
abundance: medium-sized
CDR3nt: TGTGCCAGCTCGCCAGGGGAGTATGGCTACACCTTC
CDR3aa: CASSPGEYGYTF

v_gene: TRBV6-5
len: 16
j_gene: TRBJ2-1
d_gene: TRBD2
abundance: many
CDR3nt: TGTGCCAGCAGTTACTCGCTAGCGGGGGGAAACAATGAGCAGTTCTTC
CDR3aa: CASSYSLAGGNNEQFF

v_gene: TRBV2
len: 14
j_gene: TRBJ1-1
d_gene: -
abundance: many
CDR3nt: TGTGCCAGCACCCGACAGGAGAAATACCCTGAAGCTTTCTTT
CDR3aa: CASTRQEKYPEAFF

v_gene: TRBV6-2/TRBV6-3
len: 12
j_gene: TRBJ2-1
d_gene: TRBD2
abundance: -
CDR3nt: TGTGCCAGCACTCTGGGGGGGGATGAGCAGTTCTTC
CDR3aa: CASTLGGDEQFF

v_gene: TRBV25-1
len: 11
j_gene: TRBJ1-1
d_gene: -
abundance: many
CDR3nt: TGTGCCAGTTATACTAGCACTGAAGCTTTCTTT
CDR3aa: CASYTSTEAFF

v_gene: TRBV28
len: 13
j_gene: TRBJ2-7
d_gene: -
abundance: -
CDR3nt: TGTGCCAGCCTGGACAGCTTCTCCTACGAGCAGTACTTC
CDR3aa: CASLDSFSYEQYF

v_gene: TRBV12-3/TRBV12-4
len: 13
j_gene: TRBJ1-5
d_gene: -
abundance: few
CDR3nt: TGTGCCAGCAGTCCAGGGTCTAGTCAGCCCCAGCATTTT
CDR3aa: CASSPGSSQPQHF

v_gene: TRBV20-1
len: 13
j_gene: TRBJ1-2
d_gene: TRBD1
abundance: medium-sized
CDR3nt: TGCACCGTTATCTGGCCAGGGGGAGATGGCTACACCTTC
CDR3aa: CTVIWPGGDGYTF

v_gene: TRBV3-1
len: 15
j_gene: TRBJ2-1
d_gene: TRBD2
abundance: many
CDR3nt: TGTGCCAGCAGCCAACTAGCGGTGGTCTACAATGAGCAGTTCTTC
CDR3aa: CASSQLAVVYNEQFF

v_gene: TRBV20-1
len: 13
j_gene: TRBJ2-3
d_gene: -
abundance: many
CDR3nt: TGCAGTGCGGACCGGGACAGCACAGATACGCAGTATTTT
CDR3aa: CSADRDSTDTQYF

v_gene: TRBV20-1
len: 12
j_gene: TRBJ2-1
d_gene: -
abundance: many
CDR3nt: TGCAGTGCTAGACTAGCAGGAGGTGAGCAGTTCTTC
CDR3aa: CSARLAGGEQFF

v_gene: TRBV19
len: 14
j_gene: TRBJ2-4
d_gene: -
abundance: medium-sized
CDR3nt: TGTGCCAGTAGTCAGCCTGGGGATAAAAACATTCAGTACTTC
CDR3aa: CASSQPGDKNIQYF

v_gene: TRBV20-1
len: 13
j_gene: TRBJ2-2
d_gene: -
abundance: medium-sized
CDR3nt: TGCAGTGCTACGGCCCCCCTTTACGGGGAGCTGTTTTTT
CDR3aa: CSATAPLYGELFF

v_gene: TRBV20-1
len: 14
j_gene: TRBJ1-3
d_gene: -
abundance: few
CDR3nt: TGCAGTGCTTCGGACACCTCCTCTGGAAACACCATATATTTT
CDR3aa: CSASDTSSGNTIYF

v_gene: TRBV5-1
len: 14
j_gene: TRBJ2-7
d_gene: -
abundance: medium-sized
CDR3nt: TGCGCCAGCAGCCCAACCGGGACCACCTACGAGCAGTACTTC
CDR3aa: CASSPTGTTYEQYF

v_gene: TRBV29-1
len: 16
j_gene: TRBJ1-1
d_gene: TRBD1
abundance: many
CDR3nt: TGCAGCGCTCCTGCCCTGACAGGGGGTTTGAGCACTGAAGCTTTCTTT
CDR3aa: CSAPALTGGLSTEAFF

v_gene: TRBV24-1
len: 10
j_gene: TRBJ1-5
d_gene: -
abundance: medium-sized
CDR3nt: TGTGGGGGGCGTCGACAGCCCCAGCATTTT
CDR3aa: CGGRRQPQHF

v_gene: TRBV7-9
len: 19
j_gene: TRBJ2-1
d_gene: TRBD2
abundance: medium-sized
CDR3nt: TGTGCCAGCAGCCTCTTGGGGACTAGCGGGAGGGCCGCAGACAATGAGCAGTTCTTC
CDR3aa: CASSLLGTSGRAADNEQFF

v_gene: TRBV6-5
len: 15
j_gene: TRBJ1-5
d_gene: TRBD1
abundance: many
CDR3nt: TGTGCCAGCAGCCCGGGGGGGAGGGGGCCTCAGCCCCAGCATTTT
CDR3aa: CASSPGGRGPQPQHF

v_gene: TRBV7-9
len: 13
j_gene: TRBJ2-2
d_gene: -
abundance: medium-sized
CDR3nt: TGTGCCACCCACGGGCGGGCACCCGGGGAGCTGTTTTTT
CDR3aa: CATHGRAPGELFF

v_gene: TRBV20-1
len: 14
j_gene: TRBJ1-5
d_gene: -
abundance: medium-sized
CDR3nt: TGCAGTGCTAGAGATGGTATACGCAATCAGCCCCAGCATTTT
CDR3aa: CSARDGIRNQPQHF

v_gene: TRBV7-9
len: 15
j_gene: TRBJ2-1
d_gene: -
abundance: -
CDR3nt: TGTGCCAGCAGCTCTCTAGCGAATACGTACAATGAGCAGTTCTTC
CDR3aa: CASSSLANTYNEQFF

v_gene: TRBV7-9
len: 18
j_gene: TRBJ1-4
d_gene: -
abundance: -
CDR3nt: TGTGCCAGCAGCTTAATCGCCAGAGCTTTTGCAACTAATGAAAAACTGTTTTTT
CDR3aa: CASSLIARAFATNEKLFF

v_gene: TRBV20-1
len: 12
j_gene: TRBJ1-2
d_gene: -
abundance: medium-sized
CDR3nt: TGCAGTGCTGGGGGGACGGACTATGGCTACACCTTC
CDR3aa: CSAGGTDYGYTF

v_gene: TRBV6-1
len: 15
j_gene: TRBJ2-3
d_gene: TRBD2
abundance: many
CDR3nt: TGTGCCAGCAGTGAAGCAGCGGGGACGACAGATACGCAGTATTTT
CDR3aa: CASSEAAGTTDTQYF

v_gene: TRBV5-1
len: 17
j_gene: TRBJ2-1
d_gene: TRBD2
abundance: medium-sized
CDR3nt: TGCGCCAGCAGCCCGGAAGGGGGTAGCGGGATAAAAAATGAGCAGTTCTTC
CDR3aa: CASSPEGGSGIKNEQFF